The sequence of this T cell receptor beta chain was determined in a study of blood T cell repertoires in COVID-19. At the level of the study: The United States, Italy and Spain supplied acute and convalescent COVID-19 samples. T cells, B-cell-depleted T cells, or PBMCs provided the cDNA or gDNA that served as material.

In the study's own analysis: Reference gene primers were amplified, and this amplification served to estimate nucleated cell counts. Clones were read by immunoSEQ multiplex PCR, and TCRdb kept only the in-frame ones, dropping some. V and J calls and clone size are given by that table; D and trimming were obtained from the DNA. The sample consists of 35,000 to 55,000 clones, approximately 70% of them appearing once. The CDR3 has 13 amino acids. Germline CDR1 and CDR2: SNHLY and FYNNEI. Losses at the gene ends were 3 bases for V and 7 bases for J; bases not matched to a gene: 5. This receptor was taken from a man older than 75 with acute or convalescent COVID-19. V usage is TRBV2 and J usage is TRBJ1-2; 7 bases are shared with TRBD1. Sequencing input: peripheral blood. CDR3 amino acids: CASSETGYRGYTF. The DNA of the CDR3 is TGTGCCAGCAGTGAGACAGGGTATCGTGGCTACACCTTC.